The 2 T cell receptor beta chains reported below all come from one sample, sequenced in a study of post-analysis software for immune sequencing data. General study points: Elevated frequency relative to controls characterized four or five TRBV segments in patients, TRBV5-6, TRBV5-1 and TRBV20-1 among them.

Unique molecular identifiers tagged the TCR beta cDNA libraries. From the PCR reads, TCRdb called clonotypes with MiXCR, one entry per CDR3 protein. The table has 820,000 or so distinct CDR3 sequences, roughly half seen once. Antigens for these TCRs are unknown. Sequenced material: blood. Receptors were obtained from a girl under 18 with multiple sclerosis.

The chain joins TRBV7-3 to TRBJ2-6; TRBD1 aligns across 10 bases. The CDR3 is made up of 18 amino acids. Trimming took 3 bases from V and 4 from J; bases not matched to a gene: 9. CDR1 and CDR2 from the germline V gene are SGHTA and FQGTGA. DNA for the CDR3: TGTGCCAGCAGCTTTAGGGGGGGACAGGGGTCCGGGGCCAACGTCCTGACTTTC. It translates to CASSFRGGQGSGANVLTF.

The chain has TRBV5-1 and TRBJ2-7; 14 bases are a match to TRBD2. The J call may be mistaken, given a closer DNA end match to TRBJ2-4. CDR3 length equals 17 residues. In germline, CDR1 is SGHRS, CDR2 YFSETQ. CDR3 loop: CASSAGTSGSGRNIQYF. CDR3 bases: TGCGCCAGCAGCGCCGGGACTAGCGGGAGCGGGAGGAACATTCAGTACTTC.